These 10 T cell receptor beta chains were sequenced from one sample in a study of PD-L1 blockade in urothelial cancer. The table came from immunoSEQ multiplex PCR; TCRdb's copy has only in-frame clones and leaves some out. This table holds around 56,000 clones, 86% found once. The starting material was PBMCs, obtained around atezolizumab (anti-PD-L1) treatment. Receptors were obtained from a man aged 50-60 years with urothelial cancer.

The J gene is TRBJ2-5, the V gene TRBV19; TRBD1 is a possible D gene (6 bases). Germline lookup yields CDR1 LNHDA and CDR2 SQIVND (reference sequence). The V end was cut by 4 bases, the J end by 2 bases, with 14 bases between. The CDR3 is 15 amino acids. The CDR3 DNA sequence: TGTGCCAGTAGTAGACGGGACACTAGACAAGAGACCCAGTACTTC. Protein product: CASSRRDTRQETQYF.

The chain combines TRBV9 with TRBJ2-3; 9 bases map to TRBD2. CDR1 SGDLS and CDR2 YYNGEE come from the germline V gene. This CDR3 is built from 18 residues. V gave up 3 bases and J gave up 4 bases; unmatched junction bases: 15. The CDR3: CASSEPLIAGAGADTQYF. The CDR3 DNA follows: TGTGCCAGCAGCGAGCCCCTTATAGCGGGAGCGGGGGCAGATACGCAGTATTTT.

In this sample, this clone turned up a few times. The chain recombines TRBV30 with TRBJ1-1; D uncertain. The CDR3 covers 13 residues. V was clipped by 5 bases and J by 0 bases, with 10 bases between them. Germline-derived CDR1 and CDR2 are GTSNPN and SVGIG (reference sequence). CDR3 in DNA: TGTGCCTGGGGTAGGAGGATGAACACTGAAGCTTTCTTT. It is translated as CAWGRRMNTEAFF.

The chain is built from TRBV5-6 and TRBJ2-5; maybe TRBD1 (6 bases). The CDR3 is 16 residues long. V lost 4 bases and J lost 5, with 21 bases in between. Per the germline V gene, CDR1 is SGHDT and CDR2 is YYEEEE. The CDR3 DNA reads TGTGCCAGCAGCCGAGTAGAATTTAGGACAGCGGAGACCCAGTACTTC. Its translation is CASSRVEFRTAETQYF.

V and J are TRBV5-1 and TRBJ1-5, with no clear D. From germline, CDR1 is SGHRS and CDR2 YFSETQ. The CDR3 sequence is 14 residues long. The V gene lost 4 bases and the J gene lost 7 bases, with 15 bases spanning the gap. CDR3 sequence (DNA): TGCGCCAGCAGCCCCAATCCTGGCGGGCAGCCCCAGCATTTT. Translation gives CASSPNPGGQPQHF.

This sequence joins TRBV30 and TRBJ2-1; TRBD2 aligns across 7 bases. The length of the CDR3 is 11 residues. V gave up 2 bases and J gave up 14 bases; unmatched junction bases: 6. Germline V gene sequence: CDR1 GTSNPN, CDR2 SVGIG (reference sequence). Here the CDR3 DNA reads TGTGCCTGGAGTCAAATAGCGGGCGAGTTCTTC. Amino acids: CAWSQIAGEFF.

The chain combines TRBV2 with TRBJ2-3; the D gene is possibly TRBD2 (5 bases). Germline V CDR1 and CDR2: SNHLY, FYNNEI. V lost 6 bases and J 0 bases, leaving 13 bases between the germline ends. The CDR3 consists of 15 residues. Here the CDR3 reads CASRTTLPSTDTQYF. CDR3 sequence (DNA): TGTGCCAGCAGGACTACCCTACCTAGCACAGATACGCAGTATTTT.

The chain combines TRBV6-5 with TRBJ1-2; D unresolved. V lost 5 bases and J lost 8, with 9 bases in between. The CDR3 extends over 11 amino acids. Germline CDR1 reads MNHEY; CDR2 reads SVGAGI. DNA of the CDR3: TGTGCCAGCAGTCGAGGGCGAGGCTACACCTTC. Translated, it gives CASSRGRGYTF.

This clone was detected once. The chain combines TRBV5-3 with TRBJ2-5, with TRBD2 identical over 7 bases. TRBV5-3 is an open reading frame whose function is uncertain. CDR3 length: 15 residues. V was clipped by 3 bases and J by 5 bases; unmatched bases: 10. The CDR3 DNA sequence: TGTGCCAGAAGCTCGGGAGGAGAGAGGTGGGAGACCCAGTACTTC. Its protein product is CARSSGGERWETQYF.

The chain joins TRBV10-3 to TRBJ2-3; TRBD1 might be the D (5 bases). The CDR3 sequence is 13 residues long. The germline CDR1 and CDR2 sequences are ENHRY and SYGVKD. V was shortened by 3 bases and J by 2 bases, with 6 bases between the two germline ends. The CDR3, as DNA: TGTGCCATCAGTGATGGACACACAGATACGCAGTATTTT. This sequence encodes CAISDGHTDTQYF.